These T cell receptor beta chains were read from a single sample in a study of blood T cell repertoires in COVID-19. The table came from immunoSEQ multiplex PCR; TCRdb's copy has only in-frame clones and leaves some out. The sample includes around 300,000 clones, roughly 90% of them seen just once. Sequences were obtained from PBMCs or T cells enriched from blood (not recorded which). These receptors were obtained from a woman in her 30s who had recovered from COVID-19. Both conserved end residues are part of each CDR3. The D gene is left open where the match is weak. Size is omitted from some rows. Given values are once, few, many or a class for expanded clones.

clone_size	j_call	d_call	v_call	cdr3_aa	cdr3_nt
once	TRBJ1-3	TRBD1	TRBV19	CASSTDRGGNTIYF	TGTGCCAGTAGTACCGACAGGGGTGGAAACACCATATATTTT
.	TRBJ1-6	TRBD1	TRBV7-2	CASSSTGGGRSPLHF	TGTGCCAGCAGCTCCACAGGGGGCGGAAGGTCACCCCTCCACTTT
few	TRBJ1-1	TRBD1	TRBV18	CASSPRGDRVTEAFF	TGTGCCAGCTCACCAAGAGGGGACAGGGTCACTGAAGCTTTCTTT
.	TRBJ1-5	TRBD1	TRBV4-3	CASSQGAGGDQPQHF	TGCGCCAGCAGCCAGGGTGCAGGGGGCGATCAGCCCCAGCATTTT
.	TRBJ2-7	TRBD2	TRBV7-2	CASSLERTSGSRTYEQYF	TGTGCCAGCAGCTTAGAGAGGACTAGCGGGAGTAGGACCTACGAGCAGTACTTC
.	TRBJ1-5	.	TRBV27	CASSPSLSNQPQHF	TGTGCCAGCAGTCCCAGTCTGAGCAATCAGCCCCAGCATTTT
few	TRBJ1-2	.	TRBV15	CATSRDRVNYGYTF	TGTGCCACCAGCAGAGATCGAGTTAACTATGGCTACACCTTC
.	TRBJ1-4	.	TRBV11-2	CASSATGLTNEKLFF	TGTGCCAGCAGCGCCACAGGGTTGACTAATGAAAAACTGTTTTTT
.	TRBJ2-5	.	TRBV5-4	CASKGSVAWETQYF	TGTGCCAGCAAGGGTAGCGTAGCGTGGGAGACCCAGTACTTC
.	TRBJ2-5	.	TRBV5-1	CASSLGSTEETQYF	TGCGCCAGCAGCTTGGGGTCAACGGAAGAGACCCAGTACTTC
.	TRBJ2-1	TRBD1	TRBV7-2	CASSLGLAGGNEQFF	TGTGCCAGCAGCTTAGGTCTGGCAGGGGGAAATGAGCAGTTCTTC
.	TRBJ2-7	TRBD2	TRBV9	CASSPGTSGSSYEQYF	TGTGCCAGCAGCCCAGGGACTAGCGGGAGCTCCTACGAGCAGTACTTC
few	TRBJ2-3	TRBD2	TRBV19	CASSSPGLAGRLADTQYF	TGTGCCAGTAGTTCCCCGGGACTAGCGGGACGCCTCGCAGATACGCAGTATTTT
.	TRBJ1-5	TRBD1	TRBV10-3	CAISEHLGQGSQPQHF	TGTGCCATCAGTGAGCACTTAGGACAGGGGAGTCAGCCCCAGCATTTT
.	TRBJ1-5	TRBD1	TRBV6-1	CASSGAGTGGNQPQHF	TGTGCCAGCAGTGGTGCCGGGACAGGGGGCAATCAGCCCCAGCATTTT
once	TRBJ1-1	TRBD1	TRBV6-1	CASSDTGGLDTEAFF	TGTGCCAGCAGTGATACAGGGGGCCTTGACACTGAAGCTTTCTTT
.	TRBJ2-3	TRBD2	TRBV28	CASSFPGLAGGGTDTQYF	TGTGCCAGCAGTTTTCCAGGACTAGCGGGAGGGGGCACAGATACGCAGTATTTT